The 21 T cell receptor beta chains below all came from one sample that was sequenced in a study of shared clonotypes between healthy human individuals. Profiling relied on immunoSEQ multiplex PCR, and the TCRdb table lists in-frame clones only, not all of them. This table holds more than 600,000 clones, around 92% found once. The naive CD8 subset, CD45RO-negative cells positively selected for CCR7, excluded terminally differentiated effector memory CD45RA+ cells. Sequenced: naive CD8+ T cells sorted from blood. These receptors were taken from a man younger than 45 in good health.

This sequence joins TRBV30 and TRBJ2-3; 7 positions match TRBD2. The CDR3 loop spans 15 amino acids. Germline V CDR1 and CDR2: GTSNPN, SVGIG (reference sequence). The trim removed 1 base at V and 2 bases at J, leaving 6 bases unmatched. CDR3 sequence reads: CAWSGSGLNTDTQYF. The CDR3 DNA reads TGTGCCTGGAGTGGGTCGGGACTAAACACAGATACGCAGTATTTT.

The chain is built from TRBV5-1 and TRBJ2-7; TRBD2 matches at 11 bases. This CDR3 comprises 15 residues. The germline V gene has CDR1 SGHRS and CDR2 YFSETQ. V was pared by 4 bases and J by 2 bases, with 5 bases of the junction left unmatched. The CDR3 loop reads CASSHSGRAPYEQYF. CDR3 bases: TGCGCCAGCAGCCATAGCGGGAGGGCCCCCTACGAGCAGTACTTC.

The genes are TRBV9 and TRBJ2-2; no definite D call. Germline CDR1 is SGDLS and CDR2 is YYNGEE. V was pared by 4 bases and J by 1 base, with 8 bases between. This CDR3 spans 14 amino acids. CDR3 sequence: CASSNRLNTGELFF. The CDR3 DNA follows: TGTGCCAGCAGCAATCGATTGAACACCGGGGAGCTGTTTTTT.

The chain joins TRBV5-1 to TRBJ2-1, with D unclear. Germline V gene sequence: CDR1 SGHRS, CDR2 YFSETQ. The CDR3 covers 15 residues. Trimming pared 5 bases from V and 0 bases from J, leaving 12 bases between. The CDR3 sequence is CASSSDKSSYNEQFF. The DNA of the CDR3 is TGCGCCAGCAGTTCTGACAAGAGCTCCTACAATGAGCAGTTCTTC.

The chain uses TRBV7-2 and TRBJ2-5; 9 nucleotides line up with TRBD1. The CDR3 consists of 15 residues. V gave up 5 bases and J gave up 4 bases; unmatched junction bases: 8. The V gene's germline CDR1 is SGHTA and CDR2 FQGNSA. The chain's CDR3 is CASSPGGGQGETQYF. CDR3 DNA sequence: TGTGCCAGCAGCCCAGGGGGGGGACAGGGAGAGACCCAGTACTTC.

CDR3 region: CASSLRVWTSGSYEQYF. The CDR3 DNA sequence: TGTGCCAGCAGTTTAAGGGTTTGGACTAGCGGGTCCTACGAGCAGTACTTC. The chain recombines TRBV27 with TRBJ2-7, with 11 bases aligning to TRBD2. CDR1 MNHEY and CDR2 SMNVEV come from the germline V gene (reference sequence). The CDR3 sequence is 17 residues long. Trimming took 2 bases from V and 1 from J; bases not matched to a gene: 7.

The rearrangement uses TRBV4-1 and TRBJ2-7, with D perhaps matching TRBD1 (6 bases). V gave up 4 bases and J gave up 1 base, with 14 bases separating them. Looked up from germline, CDR1 is MGHRA and CDR2 is YSYEKL. CDR3 length: 15 residues. The CDR3 is CASSREAGVSYEQYF. CDR3 coding DNA: TGCGCCAGCAGCCGAGAGGCAGGGGTTTCCTACGAGCAGTACTTC.

The chain carries TRBV5-5 and TRBJ2-3; D call uncertain. Germline V gene sequence: CDR1 SGHKS, CDR2 YYEKEE (reference sequence). CDR3 length: 15 residues. V gave up 0 bases and J gave up 2 bases, with 10 bases separating them. The CDR3: CASSLEQPLTDTQYF. The CDR3 DNA reads as TGTGCCAGCAGCTTGGAGCAGCCCCTCACAGATACGCAGTATTTT.

In this sample, this clone turned up once. CDR3 nucleotides: TGTGCCAGCAGTGACATGGAAGATAGCAATCAGCCCCAGCATTTT. Protein product: CASSDMEDSNQPQHF. The chain uses TRBV2 and TRBJ1-5; D not certain. The CDR3 runs 15 residues. The V gene lost 3 bases and the J gene lost 0 bases, with 9 bases spanning the gap. Germline CDR1 and CDR2: SNHLY and FYNNEI.

The chain combines TRBV29-1 with TRBJ2-7; maybe TRBD1 (5 bases). Trimming removed 6 bases from V and 3 bases from J, with 12 bases in between. Germline V CDR1 and CDR2: SQVTM, ANQGSEA. There are 12 residues in the CDR3. DNA of the CDR3: TGCAGCGTGGATGACAGAGGCTACGAGCAGTACTTC. This gives the protein CSVDDRGYEQYF.

This clone was seen once. The gene calls are TRBV10-2 and TRBJ2-1; D might be TRBD2 (5 bases). This CDR3 contains 11 residues. From germline, CDR1 is WSHSY and CDR2 SAAADI. The V end was cut by 3 bases, the J end by 13 bases, with 10 bases between. The DNA for the CDR3 is TGCGCCAGCAGTGAAGGAGGACCTCAGTTCTTC. Its translation: CASSEGGPQFF.

The DNA of the CDR3 is TGTGCCAGCAGCGACTTCCTCTCCTACGAGCAGTACTTC. This gives the protein CASSDFLSYEQYF. The chain links TRBV5-4 to TRBJ2-7; D remains ambiguous. Trimming shortened V by 4 bases and J by 0 bases, and 8 bases separated the two germline ends. This CDR3 comprises 13 residues. The germline CDR1 and CDR2 sequences are SGHNT and YYREEE (reference sequence).

The rearrangement joins TRBV23-1 to TRBJ2-3; tentative D call: TRBD2 (6 bases). TRBV23-1 is annotated as an ORF whose role is uncertain. The CDR3 has 15 residues. V was pared by 4 bases and J by 4 bases, with 15 bases between. CDR3 coding DNA: TGCGCCAGCAGTCTAGCGGAAGAGAGGGCAGATACGCAGTATTTT. It yields the protein CASSLAEERADTQYF.

The rearrangement uses TRBV5-5 and TRBJ2-1; 9 bases line up with TRBD2. V was pared by 0 bases and J by 9 bases, with 10 bases of the junction left unmatched. Germline-derived CDR1 and CDR2 are SGHKS and YYEKEE (reference sequence). The CDR3 extends over 16 amino acids. The CDR3 coding sequence is TGTGCCAGCAGCTTGGCCGAGGGCGGGAGGGGCCCTGAGCAGTTCTTC. Translation gives CASSLAEGGRGPEQFF.

The chain combines TRBV7-2 with TRBJ2-7, with D possibly called TRBD1 or TRBD2 (5 bases each). Germline CDR1 is SGHTA and CDR2 is FQGNSA. V gave up 1 base and J gave up 0 bases, with 13 bases separating them. The CDR3 is made up of 16 amino acids. The CDR3, as DNA: TGTGCCAGCAGCTTAGATGGGACGTTGAGCTCCTACGAGCAGTACTTC. It encodes CASSLDGTLSSYEQYF.

This chain uses TRBV27 with TRBJ2-1; D remains ambiguous. The germline gives CDR1 MNHEY, CDR2 SMNVEV (reference sequence). The CDR3 contains 14 residues. V was cut by 10 bases and J by 0 bases, with 13 bases left in between. CDR3 sequence (DNA): TGTGCCACCTCGATATGGGGCTCCTACAATGAGCAGTTCTTC. Amino acids: CATSIWGSYNEQFF.

The V call is TRBV4-1, the J call TRBJ2-1; D is undetermined. Germline values: CDR1 MGHRA, CDR2 YSYEKL. This CDR3 contains 15 residues. V lost 3 bases and J 7 bases, leaving 16 bases between the germline ends. The CDR3 sequence: CASSHTPGLSNEQFF. In DNA, the CDR3 is TGCGCCAGCAGCCACACACCCGGCTTGAGTAATGAGCAGTTCTTC.

CDR3 nucleotide sequence: TGTGCCAGCAGCGTAGGCGGGGGGTCCGAGCAGTACTTC. Translation: CASSVGGGSEQYF. V usage is TRBV9 and J usage is TRBJ2-7, with 8 bases aligning to TRBD2. J gave up 6 bases and V 0 bases, and 2 bases lay outside the gene matches. This CDR3 comprises 13 residues. Per germline, CDR1 SGDLS and CDR2 YYNGEE. The whole variable domain, filled in from reference TRBV9 and TRBJ2-7, reads DSGVTQTPKHLITATGQRVTLRCSPRSGDLSVYWYQQSLDQGLQFLIQYYNGEERAKGNILERFSAQQFPDLHSELNLSSLELGDSALYFCASSVGGGSEQYFGPGTRLTVT.

The chain recombines TRBV11-2 with TRBJ1-4; D call uncertain. Looked up from germline, CDR1 is SGHAT and CDR2 is FQNNGV. The germline V and J ends were trimmed by 1 base and 4 bases, with 7 bases remaining between them. CDR3 length equals 14 residues. The CDR3 coding sequence is TGTGCCAGCAGCTTAGTTCCGCGTAATGAAAAACTGTTTTTT. Residues: CASSLVPRNEKLFF.

J is TRBJ2-7 and V is TRBV4-3; unclear D gene. CDR1 and CDR2 (germline): LGHNA, YSLEER. V lost 1 base to trimming and J lost 1 base, with 11 bases between them. The CDR3 is 15 amino acids. The CDR3 DNA follows: TGCGCCAGCAGCCAAGTCGGCTTGGGGTCCTACGAGCAGTACTTC. Protein: CASSQVGLGSYEQYF.

This sequence joins TRBV29-1 and TRBJ2-7; 9 nucleotides match TRBD2. The germline gives CDR1 SQVTM, CDR2 ANQGSEA. V trimming: 1 base; J trimming: 5 bases; junction bases outside the gene matches: 9. This CDR3 has 15 amino acids. CDR3 loop: CSVEGRGGAPNEQYF. CDR3 sequence (DNA): TGCAGCGTTGAAGGGCGGGGGGGTGCCCCCAACGAGCAGTACTTC.